The 20 T cell receptor beta chains below come from one sample, sequenced in a study of cytomegalovirus exposure and HLA in healthy donors. PCR used 60 Vbeta primers and 13 Jbeta primers. Method: immunoSEQ multiplex PCR; TCRdb's copy keeps in-frame clones and lacks some. Among 150,000 to 200,000 clones listed, approximately 67% were seen once. The sample consisted of PBMCs. The receptor source for this set is a man aged 35 to 55 in good health and CMV-seronegative.

V is TRBV5-4 and J is TRBJ2-7, with a possible D match to TRBD2 (6 bases). The CDR3 totals 19 residues. Germline CDR1 and CDR2: SGHNT and YYREEE (reference sequence). V gave up 5 bases and J gave up 4 bases, with 31 bases separating them. The CDR3 loop is CASSPQAQALTRIYYEQYF. The CDR3 DNA reads as TGTGCCAGCAGTCCCCAAGCACAGGCCTTGACTAGAATTTATTACGAGCAGTACTTC.

This rearrangement joins TRBV5-8 to TRBJ1-2, with D maybe TRBD1 (5 bases). The CDR3 is 13 residues long. CDR1 and CDR2 (germline): SGHTS, YDEGEE. The germline V and J ends were trimmed by 2 bases and 8 bases, with 13 bases remaining between them. In DNA form, the CDR3 reads TGTGCCAGCAGCTTTCGACAGCAGGCCGGCTACACCTTC. It translates to CASSFRQQAGYTF.

The rearrangement joins TRBV19 to TRBJ1-1, with 7 bases lining up with TRBD1. Trimming at V came to 5 bases and at J to 5 bases, leaving 5 bases not matched to a gene. The CDR3 covers 13 residues. Germline V CDR1 and CDR2: LNHDA, SQIVND (reference sequence). The CDR3 protein is CASSSQTGTEAFF. The CDR3 DNA sequence: TGTGCCAGTAGTTCCCAGACAGGGACTGAAGCTTTCTTT.

The rearrangement joins TRBV5-1 to TRBJ2-5; D remains ambiguous. V lost 5 bases to trimming and J lost 1 base, with 12 bases between them. The CDR3 is 14 residues long. The germline V gene has CDR1 SGHRS and CDR2 YFSETQ. CDR3 in DNA: TGCGCCAGCAGAGTCGAGGAGATCCAAGAGACCCAGTACTTC. This sequence encodes CASRVEEIQETQYF. The full variable domain, rest sourced from reference TRBV5-1 and TRBJ2-5, is KAGVTQTPRYLIKTRGQQVTLSCSPISGHRSVSWYQQTPGQGLQFLFEYFSETQRNKGNFPGRFSGRQFSNSRSEMNVSTLELGDSALYLCASRVEEIQETQYFGPGTRLLVL.

The chain recombines TRBV10-3 with TRBJ2-5; TRBD2 matches at 12 bases. CDR3 length: 14 amino acids. CDR1 and CDR2 (germline): ENHRY, SYGVKD. CDR3 sequence reads: CEASGRVGVETQYF. The CDR3 DNA reads as TGTGAAGCTAGCGGGAGGGTTGGTGTTGAGACCCAGTACTTC.

The sample holds a few counts of this clone. The J gene is TRBJ2-1, the V gene TRBV7-3; TRBD2 is a possible D gene (5 bases). V was trimmed by 1 base and J by 9 bases, leaving 7 bases between them. Germline V CDR1 and CDR2: SGHTA, FQGTGA. The CDR3 runs to 12 residues. CDR3: CASSLIEGEQFF. Written as DNA, the CDR3 is TGTGCCAGCAGCTTAATAGAGGGTGAGCAGTTCTTC.

The table lists this clone with a few counts. The V gene is TRBV27, the J gene TRBJ2-7, with D maybe TRBD1 (7 bases). The CDR3 is 17 residues long. Between the trimmed V and J ends, which lost 5 bases and 0 bases, there was a span of 20 bases. The V gene's germline CDR1 is MNHEY and CDR2 SMNVEV (reference sequence). In DNA, the CDR3 is TGTGCCAGCAGTACTCCTCTCGCAGGGGGGACCTCCTACGAGCAGTACTTC. Its translation: CASSTPLAGGTSYEQYF.

This clone was detected a few times. The chain links TRBV10-3 to TRBJ2-3; D is possibly TRBD2 (6 bases). Germline CDR1 is ENHRY and CDR2 is SYGVKD. The CDR3 runs to 15 residues. Trimming shortened V by 0 bases and J by 3 bases, and 10 bases separated the two germline ends. CDR3: CAISESYGGTDTQYF. DNA of the CDR3: TGTGCCATCAGTGAGTCTTACGGGGGAACAGATACGCAGTATTTT.

This clone was found once. The V call is TRBV18, the J call TRBJ1-2; 11 bases are a match to TRBD1. V lost 3 bases and J lost 5; bases outside the gene matches: 5. Germline V gene lookup returns CDR1 KGHSH and CDR2 LQKENI. The CDR3 is made up of 15 amino acids. The CDR3 bases are TGTGCCAGCTCACCCGGACAGGGGGCAGGGTATGGCTACACCTTC. Translated: CASSPGQGAGYGYTF.

DNA of the CDR3: TGTGCCAGCACCCGCGATGGGCAAGCCTCCTACAATGAGCAGTTCTTC. It is translated as CASTRDGQASYNEQFF. This sequence joins TRBV2 and TRBJ2-1; D is ambiguous. Germline values: CDR1 SNHLY, CDR2 FYNNEI. The CDR3 runs 16 residues. V dropped 7 bases and J dropped 0 bases, with 16 bases sitting between them.

The gene calls are TRBV19 and TRBJ1-1, with D perhaps matching TRBD1 (6 bases). The CDR3 contains 14 residues. V was cut by 8 bases and J by 2 bases, with 15 bases left in between. Germline V lookup: CDR1 LNHDA, CDR2 SQIVND (reference sequence). The CDR3 DNA reads as TGTGCCAGTGTACCGGGACACTACAACACTGAAGCTTTCTTT. It specifies CASVPGHYNTEAFF. Complete variable domain (other parts from reference TRBV19 and TRBJ1-1): DGGITQSPKYLFRKEGQNVTLSCEQNLNHDAMYWYRQDPGQGLRLIYYSQIVNDFQKGDIAEGYSVSREKKESFPLTVTSAQKNPTAFYLCASVPGHYNTEAFFGQGTRLTVV.

This clone showed up just a few times. The chain links TRBV28 to TRBJ1-2, with unresolved D. This CDR3 has 12 residues. Germline V lookup: CDR1 MDHEN, CDR2 SYDVKM. Trimming took off 1 base at V and 3 bases at J, with 3 bases between the two ends. The CDR3 region is CASSLLDYGYTF. In DNA form, the CDR3 reads TGTGCCAGCAGTTTATTAGACTATGGCTACACCTTC.

CDR3 DNA sequence: TGTGCCAGCAGCTTAATCGAGGGACTAGCGGGAGAAGGTGAGCAGTTCTTC. It is translated as CASSLIEGLAGEGEQFF. The chain uses TRBV11-2 and TRBJ2-1; 14 nucleotides match TRBD2. The CDR3 has 17 residues. Germline loops: CDR1 SGHAT, CDR2 FQNNGV. After removal of 2 bases from V and 9 bases from J, the junction contained 9 bases not matched to a gene. Filled out from reference TRBV11-2 and TRBJ2-1, the complete variable domain reads EAGVAQSPRYKIIEKRQSVAFWCNPISGHATLYWYQQILGQGPKLLIQFQNNGVVDDSQLPKDRFSAERLKGVDSTLKIQPAKLEDSAVYLCASSLIEGLAGEGEQFFGPGTRLTVL.

V usage is TRBV28 and J usage is TRBJ1-2; TRBD1 matches at 12 bases. From germline, CDR1 is MDHEN and CDR2 SYDVKM. There are 16 residues in the CDR3. V lost 5 bases to trimming and J lost 7 bases; unmatched junction nucleotides: 11. The CDR3 reads CASSDRDRGQPRGYTF. The CDR3 DNA follows: TGTGCCAGCAGTGATCGGGACAGGGGGCAGCCCCGTGGCTACACCTTC.

V is TRBV19 and J is TRBJ1-2; 10 positions match TRBD1. The CDR3 contains 18 residues. Per germline, CDR1 LNHDA and CDR2 SQIVND (reference sequence). V lost 6 bases, J lost 3 bases, and 16 bases stayed unmatched. CDR3 amino acids: CASSPSRGQGSSHYGYTF. CDR3 DNA: TGTGCCAGTAGCCCCTCCCGGGGACAGGGGTCCTCACACTATGGCTACACCTTC.

The chain joins TRBV5-8 to TRBJ2-3; 7 bases align to TRBD2. The germline gives CDR1 SGHTS, CDR2 YDEGEE. With 5 bases clipped from V and 1 base from J, the junction kept 10 bases outside the gene matches. The CDR3 extends over 16 amino acids. The CDR3 loop reads CASSLDREARTDTQYF. In DNA form, the CDR3 reads TGTGCCAGCAGTCTCGACCGGGAGGCACGCACAGATACGCAGTATTTT.

The chain carries TRBV7-9 and TRBJ2-3; 9 positions match TRBD1. V shed 4 bases, J shed 3 bases, and the junction held 5 bases outside the gene matches. Germline CDR1 reads SEHNR; CDR2 reads FQNEAQ (reference sequence). This CDR3 region has 15 residues. CDR3 protein: CASSSGTGFTDTQYF. The CDR3 bases are TGTGCCAGCAGCTCCGGGACAGGGTTTACAGATACGCAGTATTTT. The variable domain in full, completed from reference TRBV7-9 and TRBJ2-3, reads DTGVSQNPRHKITKRGQNVTFRCDPISEHNRLYWYRQTLGQGPEFLTYFQNEAQLEKSRLLSDRFSAERPKGSFSTLEIQRTEQGDSAMYLCASSSGTGFTDTQYFGPGTRLTVL.

The sample holds a few counts of this clone. The chain couples TRBV27 to TRBJ1-5; the D gene is possibly TRBD1 (5 bases). V dropped 2 bases and J dropped 4 bases, with 9 bases sitting between them. Germline V lookup: CDR1 MNHEY, CDR2 SMNVEV (reference sequence). The length of the CDR3 is 14 residues. CDR3 amino acids: CASSLQGPNQPQHF. The CDR3 DNA follows: TGTGCCAGCAGTTTACAGGGTCCTAATCAGCCCCAGCATTTT.

The rearrangement uses TRBV5-1 and TRBJ2-5, with TRBD1 as a possible D gene (5 bases). V lost 7 bases, J lost 3 bases, and 13 bases lay in between. The CDR3 contains 13 residues. Germline V gives CDR1 SGHRS, CDR2 YFSETQ. For the CDR3, the DNA is TGCGCCAGCTGGCAGGGAAGCAAAGAGACCCAGTACTTC. This gives the protein CASWQGSKETQYF.

The chain recombines TRBV23-1 with TRBJ2-6, with 7 bases matching TRBD1. TRBV23-1 belongs to the ORF category, with a function that is uncertain. The CDR3 consists of 18 residues. The J segment lost 0 bases and the V segment lost 2 bases, leaving 7 bases of the junction unmatched. The CDR3 DNA sequence: TGCGCCAGCAGTCAAACGGGACAGAAAACCTCTGGGGCCAACGTCCTGACTTTC. It encodes CASSQTGQKTSGANVLTF.